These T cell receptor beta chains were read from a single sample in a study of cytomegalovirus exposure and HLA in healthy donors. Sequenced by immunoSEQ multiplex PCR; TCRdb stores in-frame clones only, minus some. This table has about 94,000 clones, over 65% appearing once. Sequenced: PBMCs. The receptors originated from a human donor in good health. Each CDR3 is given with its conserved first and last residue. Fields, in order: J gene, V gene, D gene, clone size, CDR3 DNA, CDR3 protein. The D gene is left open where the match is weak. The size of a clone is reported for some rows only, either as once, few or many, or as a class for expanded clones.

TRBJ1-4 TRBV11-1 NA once TGTGCCAGCAGCTTACAGGAAGGGGATGAAAAACTGTTTTTT CASSLQEGDEKLFF
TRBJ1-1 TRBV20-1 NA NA TGCAGTGTGAGGAGGGAAACTGAAGCTTTCTTT CSVRRETEAFF
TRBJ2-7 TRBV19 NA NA TGTGCCAGTAGTATAGGCAGGGGGACTTCCTATGAGCAGTACTTC CASSIGRGTSYEQYF
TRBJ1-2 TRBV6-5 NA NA TGTGCCAGCAGTTACGGGGCCTCATATGGCTACACCTTC CASSYGASYGYTF
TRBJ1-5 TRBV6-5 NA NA TGTGCCAGCAGTTCCCTTACTGGTTTTGGCAATCAGCCCCAGCATTTT CASSSLTGFGNQPQHF
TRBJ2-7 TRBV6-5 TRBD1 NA TGTGCCAGCAGTCCCGACAGGGGAGAGTCCTACGAGCAGTACTTC CASSPDRGESYEQYF
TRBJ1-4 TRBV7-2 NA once TGTGCCAGCAGCTTAGACAGTTTTGGACTGTTTTTT CASSLDSFGLFF
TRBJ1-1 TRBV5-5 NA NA TGTGCCAGCACCTTCGGTGGGAGGTCTGAAGCTTTCTTT CASTFGGRSEAFF
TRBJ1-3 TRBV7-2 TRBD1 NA TGTGCCAGCAGACCCCCACAGGGGGCTGGAAACACCATATATTTT CASRPPQGAGNTIYF
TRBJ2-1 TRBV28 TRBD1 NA TGTGCCAGCAGGGGGGACAGTTACAATGAGCAGTTCTTC CASRGDSYNEQFF
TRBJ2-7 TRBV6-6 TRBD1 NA TGTGCCAGCAGACGCGGGACAGGGCTCTACGAGCAGTACTTC CASRRGTGLYEQYF
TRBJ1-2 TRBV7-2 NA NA TGTGCCAGCAGCCCGGGGGGGGATGCTACTTCTGGCTACACCTTC CASSPGGDATSGYTF
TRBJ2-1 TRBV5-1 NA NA TGCGCCAGCAGCTGGGGTGATAGCGGCATCTACAATGAGCAGTTCTTC CASSWGDSGIYNEQFF
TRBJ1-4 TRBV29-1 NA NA TGCAGCGTGGACCCCAGGGGCACTAATGAAAAACTGTTTTTT CSVDPRGTNEKLFF
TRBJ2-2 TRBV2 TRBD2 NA TGTGCCAGCCGGGAGGCCGGGGAGCTGTTTTTT CASREAGELFF
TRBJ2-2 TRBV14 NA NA TGTGCCAGCAGCCAAGAAGTAGGGGGAGGGCCGCGAGGGACCGGGGAGCTGTTTTTT CASSQEVGGGPRGTGELFF
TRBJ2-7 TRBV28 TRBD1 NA TGTGCCAGCAGTATTACCGGGACAGGATATTACGAGCAGTACTTC CASSITGTGYYEQYF